This T cell receptor beta chain was obtained from a study of T cell repertoires in cytomegalovirus infection. This clonotype was observed many times. MiXCR was run by TCRdb on the reads, yielding one entry per CDR3 protein. Here the sample spans 76,000 or so distinct CDR3 sequences, 3.7% being singletons. The CDR3 has 13 residues. The germline gives CDR1 SGHAT, CDR2 FQDESV (reference sequence). Unmatched junction bases numbered 8, after V lost 8 bases and J lost 8 bases. The rearrangement joins TRBV11-1 to TRBJ2-3, with 9 bases aligning to TRBD2. The TCR sequence derives from a human donor in good health (CMV status not recorded). Some clones in this sample may be carry-over from other donors' samples. Sample: PBMCs. For the CDR3, the DNA is TGTGCCAGCCTTTCGCGGGGGGGCGTTACGCAGTATTTT. Amino acid sequence: CASLSRGGVTQYF.